Listed here are 18 T cell receptor beta chains from one sample, sequenced in a study of blood T cell repertoires in COVID-19. Only in-frame clones appear in the TCRdb table, and some are missing; sequencing was by immunoSEQ multiplex PCR. Here the sample spans 240,000 or so clones, roughly 80% being singletons. Material: peripheral blood. The receptors stem from a young woman with acute or convalescent COVID-19.

This chain uses TRBV29-1 with TRBJ2-1; TRBD2 matches at 8 bases. In germline, CDR1 is SQVTM, CDR2 ANQGSEA. The trim removed 5 bases at V and 5 bases at J, leaving 14 bases unmatched. The CDR3 has 16 amino acids. The CDR3 region has the DNA TGCAGCGTTTCACCCTTGACTAGCGTAACCGACAATGAGCAGTTCTTC. Translating it yields CSVSPLTSVTDNEQFF.

This chain connects TRBV7-9 to TRBJ2-1, with 12 bases matching TRBD1. CDR1 SEHNR and CDR2 FQNEAQ come from the germline V gene (reference sequence). This CDR3 is built from 14 residues. J was trimmed by 8 bases and V by 5 bases; bases with no gene match: 4. The CDR3 is CASSQGQGAYEQFF. The CDR3 DNA follows: TGTGCCAGCAGCCAGGGACAGGGGGCTTATGAGCAGTTCTTC.

The chain carries TRBV7-2 and TRBJ1-6, with 9 bases aligning to TRBD1. Germline V gives CDR1 SGHTA, CDR2 FQGNSA. The CDR3 spans 19 residues. The ends lost 5 bases at V and 2 bases at J; junction bases unmatched: 13. The CDR3 loop is CASSPRTGAYVTYNSPLHF. CDR3 sequence (DNA): TGTGCCAGCAGCCCGCGGACAGGGGCTTATGTCACCTATAATTCACCCCTCCACTTT.

This sequence joins TRBV7-8 and TRBJ2-5; D may be TRBD2 (7 bases). CDR1 and CDR2 (germline): SGHVS, FQNEAQ. The CDR3 covers 16 residues. V shed 1 base and J shed 5 bases, with 17 bases lying between them. CDR3 nucleotide sequence: TGTGCCAGCAGCTTAGGGGACCCGGAGGGGGGGGAGACCCAGTACTTC. Translating gives CASSLGDPEGGETQYF.

The V gene is TRBV12-2, the J gene TRBJ2-7; the D call TRBD1 from the table was never checked on the DNA. TRBV12-2 is a listed pseudogene. The length of the CDR3 is 14 residues. DNA for the CDR3: TGTGCAAGTCGCTTAGGGGGCCTCACCTACGAGCAGTACTTC. Its protein product is CASRLGGLTYEQYF.

This chain joins TRBV9 and TRBJ2-3; D remains unclear. This CDR3 is built from 14 residues. The germline V and J ends were trimmed by 3 bases and 0 bases, with 8 bases remaining between them. Germline V gene lookup returns CDR1 SGDLS and CDR2 YYNGEE. CDR3 loop: CASSAINSTDTQYF. CDR3 coding DNA: TGTGCCAGCAGCGCTATAAATAGCACAGATACGCAGTATTTT.

The chain has TRBV2 and TRBJ2-2; D not certain. The length of the CDR3 is 14 residues. The germline CDR1 and CDR2 sequences are SNHLY and FYNNEI. Trimming pared 6 bases from V and 1 base from J, leaving 9 bases between. CDR3: CASRSRQNTGELFF. CDR3 DNA: TGTGCCAGCAGATCGCGACAGAACACCGGGGAGCTGTTTTTT.

The chain employs TRBV6-1 and TRBJ1-2; no definite D call. The CDR3 runs 15 residues. Trimming cost V 3 bases and J 7 bases, with 18 bases left between them. Germline V lookup: CDR1 MNHNS, CDR2 SASEGT. CDR3 nucleotides: TGTGCCAGCAGTGAGCTCCCGGGCCAAGAGGGTGGCTACACCTTC. It specifies CASSELPGQEGGYTF.

This chain links TRBV28 with TRBJ2-1, with TRBD2 as a possible D gene (6 bases). The CDR3 totals 14 residues. Trimming pared 5 bases from V and 5 bases from J, leaving 13 bases between. Germline-derived CDR1 and CDR2 are MDHEN and SYDVKM. CDR3 bases: TGTGCCAGCAGTCCCGGGACTGCTGACAATGAGCAGTTCTTC. This gives the protein CASSPGTADNEQFF.

The rearrangement links TRBV4-3 to TRBJ1-1, with D hard to call. The CDR3 is made up of 13 amino acids. Per the germline V gene, CDR1 is LGHNA and CDR2 is YSLEER. Trimming stripped 3 bases from V and 6 bases from J, with 11 bases between. The CDR3 loop reads CASSHNFGAEAFF. The CDR3 nucleotides read TGCGCCAGCAGCCACAACTTCGGGGCTGAAGCTTTCTTT.

The rearrangement joins TRBV15 to TRBJ2-5, with TRBD1 as a possible D gene (5 bases). Germline CDR1 is LNHNV and CDR2 is YYDKDF (reference sequence). There are 15 residues in the CDR3. The V end lost 1 base, the J end lost 2 bases, and 11 bases lay between the germline ends. Written as DNA, the CDR3 is TGTGCCACCAGCAGAGGGGGCTACCTACAAGAGACCCAGTACTTC. Translated, it gives CATSRGGYLQETQYF.

This clone appeared a single time. The rearrangement uses TRBV2 and TRBJ1-5; 7 nucleotides match TRBD1. The CDR3 has 14 amino acids. V trimming: 7 bases; J trimming: 2 bases; junction bases outside the gene matches: 5. Germline lookup yields CDR1 SNHLY and CDR2 FYNNEI. CDR3 residues: CASNPGGGNQPQHF. The CDR3, as DNA: TGTGCCAGCAATCCAGGGGGAGGCAATCAGCCCCAGCATTTT.

The chain combines TRBV5-5 with TRBJ2-1; 7 positions match TRBD1. Trimming took 4 bases from V and 4 from J; bases not matched to a gene: 11. CDR3 length: 16 amino acids. The germline CDR1 and CDR2 sequences are SGHKS and YYEKEE (reference sequence). The CDR3 DNA follows: TGTGCCAGCAGCAGTCGTTCAGGGGGTGGGTACAATGAGCAGTTCTTC. Its translation: CASSSRSGGGYNEQFF.

In this sample, this clone turned up a few times. The chain employs TRBV5-6 and TRBJ2-1; 8 bases align to TRBD2. Germline trimming cut 6 bases from V and 1 base from J; bases unmatched to any gene: 3. This CDR3 comprises 14 residues. Germline values: CDR1 SGHDT, CDR2 YYEEEE. CDR3 amino acids: CASTGGVSYNEQFF. The CDR3 DNA reads TGTGCCAGCACCGGGGGGGTTTCCTACAATGAGCAGTTCTTC.

This clone occurred many times. The chain recombines TRBV7-2 with TRBJ1-2; D possibly corresponds to TRBD1 (6 bases). The V end lost 4 bases, the J end lost 8 bases, and 17 bases lay between the germline ends. The length of the CDR3 is 14 residues. CDR1 is SGHTA, CDR2 FQGNSA, per germline. The CDR3 DNA sequence: TGTGCCAGCAGCTACGGACAGTGGGATGGCGGCTACACCTTC. It yields the protein CASSYGQWDGGYTF.

V and J are TRBV7-9 and TRBJ2-7, with TRBD2 matching 9 bases. The V gene's germline CDR1 is SEHNR and CDR2 FQNEAQ (reference sequence). CDR3 length: 18 residues. The junction had 16 bases not matched to a gene; V was cut back by 5 bases and J by 2 bases. This CDR3 is CASSQVNLIAGAPYEQYF. The CDR3 DNA reads as TGTGCCAGCAGCCAAGTGAATTTAATAGCGGGAGCGCCCTACGAGCAGTACTTC.

A few counts support this clone. This chain's CDR3 is CASRGDRLNTEAFF. As DNA, the CDR3 is TGTGCCAGCAGGGGAGACAGGCTGAACACTGAAGCTTTCTTT. This rearrangement joins TRBV2 to TRBJ1-1; a possible D gene is TRBD1 (6 bases). The CDR3 sequence is 14 residues long. V dropped 6 bases and J dropped 0 bases, with 11 bases sitting between them. From germline, CDR1 is SNHLY and CDR2 FYNNEI.

CDR3 in amino acids: CASTPGARTGGEETQYF. CDR3 nucleotide sequence: TGTGCCAGTACCCCCGGGGCCCGGACAGGGGGTGAAGAGACCCAGTACTTC. The chain carries TRBV19 and TRBJ2-5; TRBD1 aligns across 10 bases. The length of the CDR3 is 17 residues. CDR1 LNHDA and CDR2 SQIVND come from the germline V gene (reference sequence). V trimming: 7 bases; J trimming: 3 bases; junction bases outside the gene matches: 14.